These 21 T cell receptor beta chains share one sample of origin, sequenced in a study of T-cell reconstitution after alpha-beta-depleted transplantation in children. A TCRbeta library incorporating unique molecular identifiers was prepared. A single record per CDR3 protein comes from TCRdb applying MiXCR to the PCR reads. The sample yields approximately 200,000 distinct CDR3 sequences, about 6% seen once. The sample in question was PBMCs, obtained before TCRalphabeta/CD19-depleted stem cell transplant. The receptors here all came from a girl under three years old with combined immunodeficiency, due to receive a stem cell transplant.

This clonotype appeared many times. The genes are TRBV7-9 and TRBJ2-5; D is perhaps TRBD1 (6 bases). This CDR3 is 14 amino acids long. Germline-derived CDR1 and CDR2 are SEHNR and FQNEAQ (reference sequence). Between the trimmed V and J ends, which lost 5 bases and 5 bases, there was a span of 15 bases. CDR3 bases: TGTGCCAGCAGCCCCACAGGGATTCAGGAGACCCAGTACTTC. Protein sequence: CASSPTGIQETQYF.

This sequence joins TRBV2 and TRBJ1-3; tentatively, D is TRBD1 (5 bases). Germline CDR1 reads SNHLY; CDR2 reads FYNNEI. The CDR3 contains 19 residues. CDR3: CTCSTIGPNRSSSGNTIYF. The CDR3 DNA sequence: TGTACCTGCAGTACTATCGGGCCCAACAGGTCGAGCTCTGGAAACACCATATATTTT.

This clonotype was seen repeatedly, ten times or more. The J gene is TRBJ1-1, the V gene TRBV24-1; D remains ambiguous. The V gene's germline CDR1 is KGHDR and CDR2 SFDVKD. Trimming stripped 6 bases from V and 8 bases from J, with 12 bases between. The CDR3 totals 12 residues. This CDR3 is CATSTSHQEAFF. CDR3 DNA sequence: TGTGCCACCAGTACCTCACACCAGGAAGCTTTCTTT.

This clonotype was picked up a small number of times. The chain combines TRBV4-1 with TRBJ1-2, with no clear D. V lost 0 bases and J lost 0, with 8 bases in between. CDR3 size: 15 residues. CDR1 and CDR2 (germline): MGHRA, YSYEKL. CDR3 sequence: CASSQERPSNYGYTF. DNA for the CDR3: TGCGCCAGCAGCCAAGAGAGGCCATCTAACTATGGCTACACCTTC.

This clonotype was observed a handful of times. V is TRBV3-1 and J is TRBJ2-1; 10 bases fit TRBD2. The germline V gene encodes CDR1 LGHDT and CDR2 YNNKEL (reference sequence). J gave up 6 bases and V 1 base, and 3 bases lay outside the gene matches. The CDR3 runs 15 residues. The CDR3 loop reads CASSQGGLAFNEQFF. The CDR3 coding sequence is TGTGCCAGCAGCCAAGGGGGACTAGCGTTCAATGAGCAGTTCTTC.

V and J are TRBV10-3 and TRBJ2-1; D remains unclear. This CDR3 is built from 11 residues. With 6 bases removed from V and 7 bases from J, the gap between germline ends came to 7 bases. Per germline, CDR1 ENHRY and CDR2 SYGVKD. CDR3 DNA: TGTGCCATCAGCGGGTGGAATGAGCAGTTCTTC. It is translated as CAISGWNEQFF.

There are many counts of this clonotype. The CDR3 region has the DNA TGCAGTGCTAGGGGGGACTCTGGAAACACCATATATTTT. This encodes CSARGDSGNTIYF. V gene TRBV20-1 combines with J gene TRBJ1-3, with TRBD1 as a possible D gene (5 bases). Germline CDR1 and CDR2: DFQATT and SNEGSKA (reference sequence). The V and J ends lost 3 bases and 0 bases respectively, with 6 bases between them. The CDR3 loop spans 13 amino acids.

This clonotype was picked up many times. The genes are TRBV2 and TRBJ2-7, with 10 bases identical to TRBD2. This CDR3 is built from 13 residues. CDR1 and CDR2 (germline): SNHLY, FYNNEI. V shed 6 bases, J shed 8 bases, and the junction held 7 bases outside the gene matches. In nucleotides, the CDR3 is TGTGCCAGCAGCCTCTTGACTAGCGGGCAGCAGTACTTC. Translating gives CASSLLTSGQQYF.

The sample holds many counts of this clonotype. V usage is TRBV7-3 and J usage is TRBJ2-1; D ambiguous. Germline V gene sequence: CDR1 SGHTA, CDR2 FQGTGA. The CDR3 loop spans 13 amino acids. Trimming shortened V by 2 bases and J by 10 bases, and 12 bases separated the two germline ends. The DNA for the CDR3 is TGTGCCAGCAGCTTACCCTCAGGCAACGAGCAGTTCTTC. It yields the protein CASSLPSGNEQFF.

This clonotype was counted ten times or more. V gene TRBV27 combines with J gene TRBJ2-7; unclear D gene. V lost 5 bases to trimming and J lost 5 bases, with 22 bases between them. Per the germline V gene, CDR1 is MNHEY and CDR2 is SMNVEV (reference sequence). The CDR3 runs 16 residues. The CDR3: CASSPLARPKTDEQYF. The DNA for the CDR3 is TGTGCCAGCAGTCCCTTAGCCCGGCCCAAAACGGACGAGCAGTACTTC.

This clonotype showed up many times. The chain carries TRBV19 and TRBJ1-2, with D maybe TRBD1 (5 bases). Germline V gene data show CDR1 as LNHDA and CDR2 as SQIVND (reference sequence). Trimming pared 6 bases from V and 4 bases from J, leaving 15 bases between. The CDR3 is made up of 14 amino acids. DNA of the CDR3: TGTGCCAGTAGGAACGCCGGGACTACCTATGGCTACACCTTC. This gives the protein CASRNAGTTYGYTF.

This clonotype was counted ten times or more. The rearrangement uses TRBV5-1 and TRBJ1-2; 9 bases line up with TRBD1. V shed 3 bases, J shed 8 bases, and the junction held 11 bases outside the gene matches. The CDR3 sequence is 15 residues long. Per the germline V gene, CDR1 is SGHRS and CDR2 is YFSETQ. The CDR3 nucleotides are TGCGCCAGCAGCTCGCGACAGGGGGTATATGAAGGCTACACCTTC. Its protein product is CASSSRQGVYEGYTF.

In its sample, this clonotype was seen many times. The chain employs TRBV9 and TRBJ2-5; 13 bases align to TRBD2. After removal of 3 bases from V and 2 bases from J, the junction contained 10 bases not matched to a gene. The CDR3 contains 18 residues. Germline V lookup: CDR1 SGDLS, CDR2 YYNGEE. This CDR3 reads CASSAPRTSGGSQETQYF. DNA of the CDR3: TGTGCCAGCAGCGCCCCGAGGACTAGCGGGGGAAGTCAAGAGACCCAGTACTTC.

This clonotype was seen repeatedly, ten times or more. This sequence joins TRBV20-1 and TRBJ2-1; D not resolved. CDR1 and CDR2 from the germline V gene are DFQATT and SNEGSKA (reference sequence). The V end lost 6 bases, the J end lost 4 bases, and 10 bases lay between the germline ends. The CDR3 length is 12 residues. For the CDR3, the DNA is TGCAGTGCCGCGAGTGGGTACAATGAGCAGTTCTTC. It is translated as CSAASGYNEQFF.

This clonotype was recorded at least ten times. This chain connects TRBV20-1 to TRBJ2-2; D remains ambiguous. V gave up 0 bases and J gave up 0 bases, with 11 bases separating them. The CDR3 is made up of 16 amino acids. Germline values: CDR1 DFQATT, CDR2 SNEGSKA (reference sequence). The CDR3 loop reads CSARDIRSPNTGELFF. CDR3 DNA: TGCAGTGCTAGAGATATTCGCAGTCCGAACACCGGGGAGCTGTTTTTT.

A note on this clonotype: Just one base apart from a much larger clone, this may be a read error. V and J are TRBV4-2 and TRBJ2-7, with 11 bases identical to TRBD2. The CDR3 totals 15 residues. Germline CDR1 is LGHNA and CDR2 is YNFKEQ. In DNA, the CDR3 is TGTGTCAGCAGCCAACGACTAGCGGGGTACTACGAGCAGTACTTC. Its protein is CVSSQRLAGYYEQYF.

This clonotype was seen many times. The rearrangement links TRBV7-9 to TRBJ2-1, with 8 bases identical to TRBD2. This CDR3 has 15 residues. The germline V gene has CDR1 SEHNR and CDR2 FQNEAQ (reference sequence). V shed 5 bases and J 6 bases; nucleotides not matched to a gene: 9. The CDR3 is CASSPGSGSTNEQFF. Here the CDR3 DNA reads TGTGCCAGCAGCCCCGGCAGCGGGAGCACCAATGAGCAGTTCTTC.

In its sample, this clonotype was seen a few times. The chain combines TRBV7-6 with TRBJ2-1, with 11 bases matching TRBD2. V was pared by 2 bases and J by 3 bases, with 6 bases of the junction left unmatched. This CDR3 region has 17 residues. CDR1 is SGHVS and CDR2 is FNYEAQ in the germline V gene. The CDR3 coding sequence is TGTGCCAGCAGCTTACCAGGGACTAGCGGAGTCTACAATGAGCAGTTCTTC. This encodes CASSLPGTSGVYNEQFF. Variable domain in full (rest from reference TRBV7-6 and TRBJ2-1): GAGVSQSPRYKVTKRGQDVALRCDPISGHVSLYWYRQALGQGPEFLTYFNYEAQQDKSGLPNDRFSAERPEGSISTLTIQRTEQRDSAMYRCASSLPGTSGVYNEQFFGPGTRLTVL.

This clonotype has at least ten counts. The genes are TRBV28 and TRBJ2-7, with D possibly being TRBD1 (6 bases). CDR1 is MDHEN and CDR2 is SYDVKM in the germline V gene. Trimming shortened V by 2 bases and J by 3 bases, and 14 bases separated the two germline ends. The CDR3 is 15 amino acids. The CDR3 DNA follows: TGTGCCAGCAGTTTAAGGGGGAGCAGCTTCTACGAGCAGTACTTC. Protein sequence: CASSLRGSSFYEQYF.

This clonotype was recorded many times. This chain connects TRBV7-2 to TRBJ2-1; possibly TRBD2 for D (6 bases). Germline V gives CDR1 SGHTA, CDR2 FQGNSA. The V end was cut by 5 bases, the J end by 0 bases, with 11 bases between. The CDR3 loop spans 15 amino acids. The CDR3 nucleotides read TGTGCCAGCAGCCCTGGGAGGAGCTCCTACAATGAGCAGTTCTTC. It encodes CASSPGRSSYNEQFF.

This clonotype has a count of ten or more. V and J are TRBV7-9 and TRBJ2-7, with a possible D match to TRBD2 (6 bases). Germline V gene data show CDR1 as SEHNR and CDR2 as FQNEAQ (reference sequence). V dropped 1 base and J dropped 2 bases, with 12 bases sitting between them. CDR3 length equals 15 residues. For the CDR3, the DNA is TGTGCCAGCAGCTTAGGGGCGGGATGGACCTACGAGCAGTACTTC. Its protein product is CASSLGAGWTYEQYF.